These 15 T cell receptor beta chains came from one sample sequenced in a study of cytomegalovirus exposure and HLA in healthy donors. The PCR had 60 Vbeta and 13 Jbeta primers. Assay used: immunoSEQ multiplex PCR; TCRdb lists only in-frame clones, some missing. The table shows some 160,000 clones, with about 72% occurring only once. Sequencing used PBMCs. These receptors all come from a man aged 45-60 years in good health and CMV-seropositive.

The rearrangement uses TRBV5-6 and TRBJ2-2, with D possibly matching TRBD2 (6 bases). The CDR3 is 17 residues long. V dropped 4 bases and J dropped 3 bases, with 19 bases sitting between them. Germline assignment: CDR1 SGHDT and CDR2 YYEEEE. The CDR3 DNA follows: TGTGCCAGCAGCCCGGAGGGCCCGCTAAAACACACCGGGGAGCTGTTTTTT. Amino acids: CASSPEGPLKHTGELFF. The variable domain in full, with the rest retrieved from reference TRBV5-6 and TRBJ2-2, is DAGVTQSPTHLIKTRGQQVTLRCSPKSGHDTVSWYQQALGQGPQFIFQYYEEEERQRGNFPDRFSGHQFPNYSSELNVNALLLGDSALYLCASSPEGPLKHTGELFFGEGSRLTVL.

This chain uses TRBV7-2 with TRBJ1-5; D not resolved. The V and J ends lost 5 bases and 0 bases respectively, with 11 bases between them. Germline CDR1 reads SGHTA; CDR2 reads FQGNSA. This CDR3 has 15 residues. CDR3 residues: CASSLSYGSNQPQHF. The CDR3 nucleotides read TGTGCCAGCAGCCTGTCCTACGGTAGCAATCAGCCCCAGCATTTT.

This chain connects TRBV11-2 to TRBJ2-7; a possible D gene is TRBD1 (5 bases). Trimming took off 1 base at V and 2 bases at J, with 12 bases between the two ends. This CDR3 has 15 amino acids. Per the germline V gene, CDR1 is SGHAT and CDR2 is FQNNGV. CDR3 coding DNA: TGTGCCAGCAGCTTAGGAGCAGGGTGGGCCTACGAGCAGTACTTC. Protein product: CASSLGAGWAYEQYF.

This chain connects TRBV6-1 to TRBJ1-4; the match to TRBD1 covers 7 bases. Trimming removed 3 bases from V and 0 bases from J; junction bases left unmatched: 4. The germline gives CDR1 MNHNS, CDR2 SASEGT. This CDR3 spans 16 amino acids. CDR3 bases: TGTGCCAGCAGTGAGCAACAGGGGTCAACTAATGAAAAACTGTTTTTT. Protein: CASSEQQGSTNEKLFF.

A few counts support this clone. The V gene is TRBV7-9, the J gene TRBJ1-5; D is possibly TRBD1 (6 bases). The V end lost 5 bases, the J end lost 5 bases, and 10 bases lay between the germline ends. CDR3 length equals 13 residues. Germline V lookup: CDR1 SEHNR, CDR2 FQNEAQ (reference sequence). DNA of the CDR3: TGTGCCAGCAGCCAGAGACAGGATCAGCCCCAGCATTTT. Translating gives CASSQRQDQPQHF. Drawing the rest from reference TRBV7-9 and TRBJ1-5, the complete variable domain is DTGVSQNPRHKITKRGQNVTFRCDPISEHNRLYWYRQTLGQGPEFLTYFQNEAQLEKSRLLSDRFSAERPKGSFSTLEIQRTEQGDSAMYLCASSQRQDQPQHFGDGTRLSIL.

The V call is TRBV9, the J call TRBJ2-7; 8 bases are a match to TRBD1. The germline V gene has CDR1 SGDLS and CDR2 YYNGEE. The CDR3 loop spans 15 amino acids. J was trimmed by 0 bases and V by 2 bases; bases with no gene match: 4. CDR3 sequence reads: CASSVTGGSSYEQYF. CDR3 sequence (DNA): TGTGCCAGCAGCGTCACAGGGGGTTCCTCCTACGAGCAGTACTTC.

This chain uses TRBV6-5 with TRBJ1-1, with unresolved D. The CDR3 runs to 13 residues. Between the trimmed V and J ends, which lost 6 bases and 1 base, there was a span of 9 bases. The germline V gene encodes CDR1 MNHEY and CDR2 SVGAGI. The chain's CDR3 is CASRITGNTEAFF. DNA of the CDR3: TGTGCCAGCAGGATAACCGGGAACACTGAAGCTTTCTTT.

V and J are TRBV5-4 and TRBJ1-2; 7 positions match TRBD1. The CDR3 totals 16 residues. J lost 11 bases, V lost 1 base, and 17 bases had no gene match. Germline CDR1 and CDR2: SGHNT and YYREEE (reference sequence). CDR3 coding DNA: TGTGCCAGCAGCTTGTTCAGGTGGGGGCAGGGGGAAGTTTACACCTTC. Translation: CASSLFRWGQGEVYTF.

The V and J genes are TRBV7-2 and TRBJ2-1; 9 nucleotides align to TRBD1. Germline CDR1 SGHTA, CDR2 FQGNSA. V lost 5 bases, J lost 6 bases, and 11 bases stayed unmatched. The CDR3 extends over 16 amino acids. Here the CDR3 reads CASSPGPGQGFNEQFF. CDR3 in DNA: TGTGCCAGCAGCCCAGGACCGGGACAGGGTTTCAATGAGCAGTTCTTC.

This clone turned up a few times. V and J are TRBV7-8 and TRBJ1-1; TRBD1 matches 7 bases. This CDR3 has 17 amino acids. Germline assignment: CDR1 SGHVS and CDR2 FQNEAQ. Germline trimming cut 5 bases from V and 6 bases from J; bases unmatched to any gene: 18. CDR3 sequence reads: CASSPRQGRLGSAEAFF. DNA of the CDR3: TGTGCCAGCAGCCCGCGACAGGGCCGTCTTGGGAGTGCTGAAGCTTTCTTT. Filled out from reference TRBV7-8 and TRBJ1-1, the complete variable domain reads GAGVSQSPRYKVAKRGQDVALRCDPISGHVSLFWYQQALGQGPEFLTYFQNEAQLDKSGLPSDRFFAERPEGSVSTLKIQRTQQEDSAVYLCASSPRQGRLGSAEAFFGQGTRLTVV.

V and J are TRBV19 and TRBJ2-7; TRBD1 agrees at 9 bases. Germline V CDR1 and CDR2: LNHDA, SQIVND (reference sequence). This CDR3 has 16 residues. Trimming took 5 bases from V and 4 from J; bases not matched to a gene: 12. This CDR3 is CASSSRAGTGMYEQYF. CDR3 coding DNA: TGTGCCAGTAGTTCTCGGGCCGGGACAGGGATGTACGAGCAGTACTTC.

CDR3 DNA sequence: TGTGCCAGCAGTTACTTGGGGGCTCAAGAGACCCAGTACTTC. The encoded protein is CASSYLGAQETQYF. This sequence joins TRBV6-5 and TRBJ2-5; perhaps TRBD1 as D (6 bases). Trimming pared 1 base from V and 2 bases from J, leaving 8 bases between. The germline V gene encodes CDR1 MNHEY and CDR2 SVGAGI. The CDR3 has 14 residues.

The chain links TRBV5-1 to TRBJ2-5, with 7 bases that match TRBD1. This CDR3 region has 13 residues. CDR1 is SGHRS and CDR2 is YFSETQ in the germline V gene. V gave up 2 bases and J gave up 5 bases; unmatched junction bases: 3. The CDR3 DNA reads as TGCGCCAGCAGCTTACAGGGGTGGGAGACCCAGTACTTC. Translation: CASSLQGWETQYF.

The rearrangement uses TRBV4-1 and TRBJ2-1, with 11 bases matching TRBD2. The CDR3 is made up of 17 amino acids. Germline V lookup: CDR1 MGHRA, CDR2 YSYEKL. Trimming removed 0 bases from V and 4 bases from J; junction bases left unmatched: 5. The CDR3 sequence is CASSQDLTSGVYNEQFF. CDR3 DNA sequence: TGCGCCAGCAGCCAAGATCTGACTAGCGGGGTATACAATGAGCAGTTCTTC.

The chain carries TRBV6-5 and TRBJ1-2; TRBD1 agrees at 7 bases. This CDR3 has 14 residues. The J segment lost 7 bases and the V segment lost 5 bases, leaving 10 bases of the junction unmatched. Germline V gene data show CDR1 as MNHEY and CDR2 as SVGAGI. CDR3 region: CASSRGRDGSGYTF. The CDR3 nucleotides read TGTGCCAGCAGTAGGGGGCGCGATGGTTCTGGCTACACCTTC.